Here is one T cell receptor beta chain with its context. The data belong to a study of T cell clones after liver transplantation. TCRdb's table, derived via immunoSEQ multiplex PCR, lists solely in-frame clones and lacks some. The table has just under 60,000 clones, 70% seen once. The germline V gene encodes CDR1 SGHRS and CDR2 YFSETQ. The CDR3 covers 15 residues. Trimming stripped 4 bases from V and 4 bases from J, with 17 bases between. Sample: CD4+ T cells from blood, taken at the 15-month timepoint. The chain recombines TRBV5-1 with TRBJ1-2; D may be TRBD1 (6 bases). The receptor comes from a human patient who received a liver transplant. The graft donor may be the source of some T cells. The CDR3 loop reads CASSNPSTGGYGYTF. DNA for the CDR3: TGCGCCAGCAGCAACCCTTCGACAGGTGGCTATGGCTACACCTTC.